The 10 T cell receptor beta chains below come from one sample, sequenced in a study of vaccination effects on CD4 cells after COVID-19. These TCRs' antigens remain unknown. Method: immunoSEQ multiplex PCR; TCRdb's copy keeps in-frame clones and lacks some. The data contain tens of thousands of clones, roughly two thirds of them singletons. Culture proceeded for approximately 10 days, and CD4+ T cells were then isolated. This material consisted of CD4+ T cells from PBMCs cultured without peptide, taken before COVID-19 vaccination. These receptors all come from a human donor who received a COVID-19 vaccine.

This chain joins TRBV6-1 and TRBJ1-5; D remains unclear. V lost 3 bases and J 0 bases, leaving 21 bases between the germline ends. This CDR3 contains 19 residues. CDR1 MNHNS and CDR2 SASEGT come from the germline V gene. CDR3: CASSDEVGGTSTSNQPQHF. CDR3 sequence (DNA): TGTGCCAGCAGTGACGAGGTCGGCGGTACGTCCACTAGCAATCAGCCCCAGCATTTT.

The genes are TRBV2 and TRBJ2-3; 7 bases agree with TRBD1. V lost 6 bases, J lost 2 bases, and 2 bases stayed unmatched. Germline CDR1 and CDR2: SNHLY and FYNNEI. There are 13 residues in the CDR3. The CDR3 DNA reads TGTGCCAGCAGGGGACAGTCCACAGATACGCAGTATTTT. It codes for CASRGQSTDTQYF.

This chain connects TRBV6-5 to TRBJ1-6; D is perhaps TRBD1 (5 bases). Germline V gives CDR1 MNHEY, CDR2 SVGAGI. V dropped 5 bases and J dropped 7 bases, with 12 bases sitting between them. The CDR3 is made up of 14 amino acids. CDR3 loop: CASSLDTPNSPLHF. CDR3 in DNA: TGTGCCAGCAGTCTGGACACGCCGAATTCACCCCTCCACTTT.

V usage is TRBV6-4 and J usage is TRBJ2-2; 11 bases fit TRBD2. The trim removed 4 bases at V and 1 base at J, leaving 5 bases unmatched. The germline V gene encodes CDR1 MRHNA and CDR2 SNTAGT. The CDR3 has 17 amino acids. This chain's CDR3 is CASSVLAGVGNTGELFF. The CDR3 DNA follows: TGTGCCAGCAGTGTACTAGCGGGGGTCGGGAACACCGGGGAGCTGTTTTTT.

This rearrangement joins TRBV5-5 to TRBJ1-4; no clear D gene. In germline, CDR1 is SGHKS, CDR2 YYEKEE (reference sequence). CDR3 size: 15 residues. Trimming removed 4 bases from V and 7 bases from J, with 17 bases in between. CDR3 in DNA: TGTGCCAGCAGCGACCCTAACAGATTCAGTGAAAAACTGTTTTTT. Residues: CASSDPNRFSEKLFF.

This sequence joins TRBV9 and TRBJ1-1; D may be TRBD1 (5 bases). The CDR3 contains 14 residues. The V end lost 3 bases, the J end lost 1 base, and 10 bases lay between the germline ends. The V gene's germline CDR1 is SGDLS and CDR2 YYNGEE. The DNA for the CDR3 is TGTGCCAGCAGCGCCCCTACAGGGAACACTGAAGCTTTCTTT. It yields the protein CASSAPTGNTEAFF.

For the CDR3, the DNA is TGTGCCAGTACCCCTCCGTTGACAGGGAACACTGAAGCTTTCTTT. Residues: CASTPPLTGNTEAFF. The chain has TRBV19 and TRBJ1-1, with D possibly being TRBD1 (6 bases). The CDR3 has 15 residues. V was shortened by 7 bases and J by 1 base, with 16 bases between the two germline ends. Germline loops: CDR1 LNHDA, CDR2 SQIVND (reference sequence).

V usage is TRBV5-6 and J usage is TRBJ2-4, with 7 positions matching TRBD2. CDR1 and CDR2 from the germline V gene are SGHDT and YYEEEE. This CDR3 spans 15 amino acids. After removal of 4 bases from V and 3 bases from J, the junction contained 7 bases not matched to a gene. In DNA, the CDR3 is TGTGCCAGCAGCGCCGGGGGGTTTAGCAAAAACATTCAGTACTTC. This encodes CASSAGGFSKNIQYF.

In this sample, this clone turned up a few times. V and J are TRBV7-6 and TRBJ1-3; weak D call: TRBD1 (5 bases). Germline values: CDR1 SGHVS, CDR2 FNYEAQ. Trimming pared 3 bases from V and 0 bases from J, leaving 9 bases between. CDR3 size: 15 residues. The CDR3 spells CASSLGPSSGNTIYF. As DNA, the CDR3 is TGTGCCAGCAGCTTGGGACCGAGCTCTGGAAACACCATATATTTT. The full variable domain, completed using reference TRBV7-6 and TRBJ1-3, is GAGVSQSPRYKVTKRGQDVALRCDPISGHVSLYWYRQALGQGPEFLTYFNYEAQQDKSGLPNDRFSAERPEGSISTLTIQRTEQRDSAMYRCASSLGPSSGNTIYFGEGSWLTVV.

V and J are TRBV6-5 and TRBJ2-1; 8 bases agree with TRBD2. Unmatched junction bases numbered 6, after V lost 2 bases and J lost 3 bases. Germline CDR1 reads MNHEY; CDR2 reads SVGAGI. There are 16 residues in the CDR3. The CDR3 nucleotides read TGTGCCAGCAGTTACCCGGGAGCGGGAGTCTACAATGAGCAGTTCTTC. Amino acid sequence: CASSYPGAGVYNEQFF.